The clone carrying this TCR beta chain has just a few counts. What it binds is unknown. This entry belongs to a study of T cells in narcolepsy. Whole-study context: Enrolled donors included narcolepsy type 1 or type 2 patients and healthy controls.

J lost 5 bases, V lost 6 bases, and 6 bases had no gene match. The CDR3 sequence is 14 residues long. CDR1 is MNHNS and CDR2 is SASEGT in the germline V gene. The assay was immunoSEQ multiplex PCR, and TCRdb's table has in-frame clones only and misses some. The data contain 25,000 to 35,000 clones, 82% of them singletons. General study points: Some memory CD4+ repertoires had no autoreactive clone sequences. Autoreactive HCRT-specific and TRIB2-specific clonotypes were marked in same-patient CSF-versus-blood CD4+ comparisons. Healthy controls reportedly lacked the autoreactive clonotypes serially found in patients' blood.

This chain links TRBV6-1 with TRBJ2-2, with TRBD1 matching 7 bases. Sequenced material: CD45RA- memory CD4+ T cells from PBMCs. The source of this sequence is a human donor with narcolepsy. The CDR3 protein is CASRRGRETGELFF. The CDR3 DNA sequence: TGTGCCAGCAGGAGGGGGCGAGAAACCGGGGAGCTGTTTTTT.